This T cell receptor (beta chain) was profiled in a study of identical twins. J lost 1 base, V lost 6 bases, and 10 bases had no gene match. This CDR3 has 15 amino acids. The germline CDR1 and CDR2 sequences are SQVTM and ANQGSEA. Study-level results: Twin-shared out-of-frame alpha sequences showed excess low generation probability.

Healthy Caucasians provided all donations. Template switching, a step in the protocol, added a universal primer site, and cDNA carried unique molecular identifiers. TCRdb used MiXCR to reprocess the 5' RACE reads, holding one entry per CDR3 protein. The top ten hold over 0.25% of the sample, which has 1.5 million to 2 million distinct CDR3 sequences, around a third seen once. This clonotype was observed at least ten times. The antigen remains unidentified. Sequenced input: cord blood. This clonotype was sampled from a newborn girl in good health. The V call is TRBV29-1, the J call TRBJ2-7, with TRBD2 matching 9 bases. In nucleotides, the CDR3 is TGCAGCGTCGTTTCGCGACTAGCGGATTCCTACGAGCAGTACTTC. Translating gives CSVVSRLADSYEQYF.